This T cell receptor (beta chain) was identified in a study of CD8 T cells in Susac syndrome. V lost 2 bases and J lost 6, with 5 bases in between. The CDR3 spans 12 residues. Germline CDR1 reads MNHEY; CDR2 reads SVGEGT. Random hexamers were used to reverse transcribe about 0.5 to 1 ug of RNA. The TCR beta CDR3 was amplified by immunoSEQ multiplex PCR across 54 Vbeta, 13 Jbeta. A single record per CDR3 protein comes from TCRdb applying MiXCR to the immunoSEQ multiplex PCR reads. The sample carries some 190,000 distinct CDR3 sequences, roughly 95% recorded once. Healthy donors acted as controls, with matching for age and sex. FACS enriched CD8+ TEMRA cells, while bulk CD8+ and CD4+ were negatively isolated.

This receptor was identified in a human donor in good health. The sample taken for sequencing was CD4+ T cells from PBMCs. The chain links TRBV6-2 or TRBV6-3 to TRBJ1-5; no clear D. The CDR3 nucleotides read TGTGCCAGCAGTTACGTTGCTCAGCCCCAGCATTTT. The encoded protein is CASSYVAQPQHF.